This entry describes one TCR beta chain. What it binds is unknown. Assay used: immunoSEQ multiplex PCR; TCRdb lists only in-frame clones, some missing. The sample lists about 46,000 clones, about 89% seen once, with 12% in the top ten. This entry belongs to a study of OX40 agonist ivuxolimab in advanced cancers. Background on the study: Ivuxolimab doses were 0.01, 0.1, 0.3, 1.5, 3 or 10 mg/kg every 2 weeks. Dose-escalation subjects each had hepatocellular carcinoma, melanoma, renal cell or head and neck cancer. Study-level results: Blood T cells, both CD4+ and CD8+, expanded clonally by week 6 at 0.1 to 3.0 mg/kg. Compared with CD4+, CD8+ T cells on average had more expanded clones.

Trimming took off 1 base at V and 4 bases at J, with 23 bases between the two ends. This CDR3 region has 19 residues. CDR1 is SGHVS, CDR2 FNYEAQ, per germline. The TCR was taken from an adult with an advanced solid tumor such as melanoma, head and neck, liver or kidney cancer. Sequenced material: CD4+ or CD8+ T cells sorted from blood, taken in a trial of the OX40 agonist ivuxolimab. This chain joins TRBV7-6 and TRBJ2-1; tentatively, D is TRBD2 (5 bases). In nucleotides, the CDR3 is TGTGCCAGCAGCTTAGAGATTTCGGAGGTTCTACCGTGGTACAATGAGCAGTTCTTC. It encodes CASSLEISEVLPWYNEQFF.